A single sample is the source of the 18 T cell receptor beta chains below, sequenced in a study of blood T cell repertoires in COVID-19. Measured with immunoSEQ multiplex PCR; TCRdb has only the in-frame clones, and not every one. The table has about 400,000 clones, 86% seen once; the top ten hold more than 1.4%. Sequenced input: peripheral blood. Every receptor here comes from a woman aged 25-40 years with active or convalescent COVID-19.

DNA for the CDR3: TGTGCCAGCAGCTACCGGACTCCTTTCAATTCACCCCTCCACTTT. Protein: CASSYRTPFNSPLHF. The chain links TRBV7-4 to TRBJ1-6, with D hard to call. Germline V gene lookup returns CDR1 SGHVT and CDR2 SQSDAQ. The V and J ends lost 4 bases and 7 bases respectively, with 14 bases between them. The CDR3 spans 15 residues.

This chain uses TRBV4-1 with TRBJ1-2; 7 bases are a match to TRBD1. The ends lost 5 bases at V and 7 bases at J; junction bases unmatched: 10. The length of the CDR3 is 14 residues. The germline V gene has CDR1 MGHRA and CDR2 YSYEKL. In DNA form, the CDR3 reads TGCGCCAGCAGCTTCGACAGGGTAGTAAGTGGCTACACCTTC. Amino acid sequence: CASSFDRVVSGYTF.

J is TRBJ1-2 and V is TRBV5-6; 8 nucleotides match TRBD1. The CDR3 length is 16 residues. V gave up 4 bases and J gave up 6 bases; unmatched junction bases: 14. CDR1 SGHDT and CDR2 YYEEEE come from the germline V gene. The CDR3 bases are TGTGCCAGCAGCCTTGGGTCCGGACAGGGAAGGGATGGCTACACCTTC. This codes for CASSLGSGQGRDGYTF.

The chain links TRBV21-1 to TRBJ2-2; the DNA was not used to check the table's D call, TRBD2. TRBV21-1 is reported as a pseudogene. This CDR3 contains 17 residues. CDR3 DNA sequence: TGTGCCAGCAGCAAAGAGACGGCCCGGGGTCGGACCGGGGAGCTGTTTTTT. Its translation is CASSKETARGRTGELFF.

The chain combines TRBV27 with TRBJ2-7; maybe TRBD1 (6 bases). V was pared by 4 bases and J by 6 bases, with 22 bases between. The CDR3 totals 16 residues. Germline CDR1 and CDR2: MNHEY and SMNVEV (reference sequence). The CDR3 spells CASSSILGRLRGEQYF. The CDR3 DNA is TGTGCCAGCAGTTCTATCTTAGGACGTCTCAGGGGCGAGCAGTACTTC.

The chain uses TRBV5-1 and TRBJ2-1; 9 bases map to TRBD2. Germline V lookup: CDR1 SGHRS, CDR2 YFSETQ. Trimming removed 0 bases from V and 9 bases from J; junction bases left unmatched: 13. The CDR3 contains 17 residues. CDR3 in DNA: TGCGCCAGCAGCTTGGGGAGCGGAGCGGGAGGACCAGGTGAGCAGTTCTTC. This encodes CASSLGSGAGGPGEQFF.

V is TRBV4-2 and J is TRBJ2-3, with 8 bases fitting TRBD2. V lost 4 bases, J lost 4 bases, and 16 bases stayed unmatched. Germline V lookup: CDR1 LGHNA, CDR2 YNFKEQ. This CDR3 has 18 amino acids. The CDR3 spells CASSLNGGAGSQSDTQYF. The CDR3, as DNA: TGTGCCAGCAGCCTGAACGGGGGGGCCGGTTCCCAGTCAGATACGCAGTATTTT.

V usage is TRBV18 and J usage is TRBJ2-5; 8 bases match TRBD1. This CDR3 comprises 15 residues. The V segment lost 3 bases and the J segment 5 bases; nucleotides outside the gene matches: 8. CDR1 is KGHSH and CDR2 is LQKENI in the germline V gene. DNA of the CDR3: TGTGCCAGCTCACCCGGGGCAGGGGGCGACGAGACCCAGTACTTC. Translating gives CASSPGAGGDETQYF.

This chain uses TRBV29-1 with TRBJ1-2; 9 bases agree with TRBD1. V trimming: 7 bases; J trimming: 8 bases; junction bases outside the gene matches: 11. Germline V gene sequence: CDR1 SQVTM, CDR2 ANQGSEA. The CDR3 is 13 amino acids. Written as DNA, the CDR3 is TGCAGCGCCACCCGGGACAGGGCTGACGGCTACACCTTC. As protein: CSATRDRADGYTF.

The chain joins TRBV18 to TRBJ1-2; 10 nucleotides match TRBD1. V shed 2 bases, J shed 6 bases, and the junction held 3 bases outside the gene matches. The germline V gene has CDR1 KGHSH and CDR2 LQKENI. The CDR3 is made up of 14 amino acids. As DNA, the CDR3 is TGTGCCAGCTCACCAGGGACAGGGGACAATGGCTACACCTTC. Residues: CASSPGTGDNGYTF.

The CDR3 is CASSFGGSYEQYF. CDR3 nucleotides: TGTGCCAGCAGCTTCGGGGGTTCATACGAGCAGTACTTC. J is TRBJ2-7 and V is TRBV11-3; a possible D gene is TRBD2 (6 bases). CDR1 is SGHNT, CDR2 YENEEA, per germline. The CDR3 spans 13 residues. Trimming left V 3 bases short and J 4 bases short, with 10 bases between.

The DNA of the CDR3 is TGTGCCAGCAGTTACGTGTCAGGGAAGGATGGCTACACCTTC. As protein: CASSYVSGKDGYTF. The rearrangement links TRBV6-5 to TRBJ1-2; maybe TRBD1 (5 bases). V was shortened by 2 bases and J by 6 bases, with 13 bases between the two germline ends. The CDR3 length is 14 residues. Germline V gene data show CDR1 as MNHEY and CDR2 as SVGAGI.

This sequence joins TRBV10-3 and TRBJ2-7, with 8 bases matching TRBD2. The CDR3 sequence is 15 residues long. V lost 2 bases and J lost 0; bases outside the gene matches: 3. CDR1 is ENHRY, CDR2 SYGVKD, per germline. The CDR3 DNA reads TGTGCCATCAGTGAGACTAGCGGACCCTCCTACGAGCAGTACTTC. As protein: CAISETSGPSYEQYF.

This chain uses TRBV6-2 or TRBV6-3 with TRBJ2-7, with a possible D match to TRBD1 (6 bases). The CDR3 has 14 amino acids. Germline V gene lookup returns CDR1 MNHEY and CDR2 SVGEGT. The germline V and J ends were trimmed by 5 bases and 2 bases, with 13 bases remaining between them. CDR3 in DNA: TGTGCCAGCAGTCCATCAGGGGTGGCCTACGAGCAGTACTTC. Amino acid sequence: CASSPSGVAYEQYF.

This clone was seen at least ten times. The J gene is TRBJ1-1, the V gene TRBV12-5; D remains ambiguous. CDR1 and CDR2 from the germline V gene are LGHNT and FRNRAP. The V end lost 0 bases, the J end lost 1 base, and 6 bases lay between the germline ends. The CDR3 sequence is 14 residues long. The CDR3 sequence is CASGLVKRNTEAFF. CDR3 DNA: TGTGCTAGTGGTTTGGTAAAGAGGAACACTGAAGCTTTCTTT.

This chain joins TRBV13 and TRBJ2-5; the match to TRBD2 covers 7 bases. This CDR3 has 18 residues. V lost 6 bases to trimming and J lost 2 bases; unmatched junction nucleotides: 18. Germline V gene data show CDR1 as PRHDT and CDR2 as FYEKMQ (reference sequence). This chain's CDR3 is CASSHEWGGSRGQETQYF. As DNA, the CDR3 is TGTGCCAGCAGTCACGAGTGGGGCGGGTCGCGGGGGCAAGAGACCCAGTACTTC.

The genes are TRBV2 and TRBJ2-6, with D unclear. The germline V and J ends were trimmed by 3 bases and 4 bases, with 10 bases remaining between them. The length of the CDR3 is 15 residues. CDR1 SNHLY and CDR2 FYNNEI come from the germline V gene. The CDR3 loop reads CASSDRLGGANVLTF. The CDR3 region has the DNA TGTGCCAGCAGTGACAGGCTTGGGGGGGCCAACGTCCTGACTTTC. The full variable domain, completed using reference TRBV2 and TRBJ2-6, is EPEVTQTPSHQVTQMGQEVILRCVPISNHLYFYWYRQILGQKVEFLVSFYNNEISEKSEIFDDQFSVERPDGSNFTLKIRSTKLEDSAMYFCASSDRLGGANVLTFGAGSRLTVL.

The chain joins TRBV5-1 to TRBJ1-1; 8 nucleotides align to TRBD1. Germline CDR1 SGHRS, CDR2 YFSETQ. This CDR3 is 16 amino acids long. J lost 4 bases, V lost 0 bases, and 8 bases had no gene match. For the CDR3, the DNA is TGCGCCAGCAGCTTGGGTGCAGGGGGCTCGTCCACTGAAGCTTTCTTT. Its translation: CASSLGAGGSSTEAFF.